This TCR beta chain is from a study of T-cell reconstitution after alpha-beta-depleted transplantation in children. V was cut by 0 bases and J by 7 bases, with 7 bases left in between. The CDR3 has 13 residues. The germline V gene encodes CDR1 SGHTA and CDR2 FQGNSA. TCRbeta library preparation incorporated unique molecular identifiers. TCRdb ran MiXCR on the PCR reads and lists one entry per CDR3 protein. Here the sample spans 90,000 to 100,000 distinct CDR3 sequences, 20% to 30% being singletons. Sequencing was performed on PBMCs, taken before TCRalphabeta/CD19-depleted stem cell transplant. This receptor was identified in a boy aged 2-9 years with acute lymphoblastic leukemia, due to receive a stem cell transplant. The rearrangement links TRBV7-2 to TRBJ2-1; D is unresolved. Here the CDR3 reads CASSLAGHNEQFF. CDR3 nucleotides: TGTGCCAGCAGCTTAGCTGGGCATAATGAGCAGTTCTTC.